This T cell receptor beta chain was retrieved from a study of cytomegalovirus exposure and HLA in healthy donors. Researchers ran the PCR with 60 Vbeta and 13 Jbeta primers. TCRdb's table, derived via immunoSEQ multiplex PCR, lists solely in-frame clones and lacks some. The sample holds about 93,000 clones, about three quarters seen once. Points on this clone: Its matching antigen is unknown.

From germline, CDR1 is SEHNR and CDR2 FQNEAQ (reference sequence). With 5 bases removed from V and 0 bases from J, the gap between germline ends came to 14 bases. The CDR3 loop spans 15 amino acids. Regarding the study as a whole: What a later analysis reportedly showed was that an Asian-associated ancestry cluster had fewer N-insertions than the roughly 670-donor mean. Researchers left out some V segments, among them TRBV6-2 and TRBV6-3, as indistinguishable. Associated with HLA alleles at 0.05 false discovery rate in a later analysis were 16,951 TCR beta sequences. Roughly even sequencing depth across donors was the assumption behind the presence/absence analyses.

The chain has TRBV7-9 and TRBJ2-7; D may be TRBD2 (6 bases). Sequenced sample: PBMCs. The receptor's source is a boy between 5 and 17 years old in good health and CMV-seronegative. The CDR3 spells CASSVTGTVSYEQYF. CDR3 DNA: TGTGCCAGCAGCGTCACCGGGACTGTCTCCTACGAGCAGTACTTC.